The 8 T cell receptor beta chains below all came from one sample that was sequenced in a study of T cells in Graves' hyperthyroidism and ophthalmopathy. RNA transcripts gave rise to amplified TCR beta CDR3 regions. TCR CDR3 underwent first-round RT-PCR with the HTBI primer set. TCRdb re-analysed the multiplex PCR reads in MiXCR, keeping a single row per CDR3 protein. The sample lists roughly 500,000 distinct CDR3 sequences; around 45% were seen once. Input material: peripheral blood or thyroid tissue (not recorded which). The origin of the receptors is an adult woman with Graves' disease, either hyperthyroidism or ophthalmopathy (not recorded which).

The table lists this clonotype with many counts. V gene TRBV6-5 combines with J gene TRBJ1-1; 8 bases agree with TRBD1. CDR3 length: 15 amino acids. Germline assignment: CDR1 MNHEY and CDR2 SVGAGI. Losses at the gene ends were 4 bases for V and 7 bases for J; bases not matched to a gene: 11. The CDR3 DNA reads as TGTGCCAGCAGTTTAATCCAGGGGGCATTCGATGAAGCTTTCTTT. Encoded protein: CASSLIQGAFDEAFF.

CDR3 amino acids: CATSRVGGVEQYF. DNA of the CDR3: TGTGCCACCAGCAGAGTTGGGGGCGTCGAGCAGTACTTC. This chain uses TRBV15 with TRBJ2-7; D is possibly TRBD1 (6 bases). The length of the CDR3 is 13 residues. The V gene lost 1 base and the J gene lost 6 bases, with 10 bases spanning the gap. The germline CDR1 and CDR2 sequences are LNHNV and YYDKDF (reference sequence).

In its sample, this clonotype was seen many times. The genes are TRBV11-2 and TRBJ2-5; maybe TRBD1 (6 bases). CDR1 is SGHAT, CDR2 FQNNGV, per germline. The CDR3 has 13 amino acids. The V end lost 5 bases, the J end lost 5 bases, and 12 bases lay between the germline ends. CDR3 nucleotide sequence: TGTGCCAGCAGCAGGACAGTGGGGGAGACCCAGTACTTC. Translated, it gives CASSRTVGETQYF. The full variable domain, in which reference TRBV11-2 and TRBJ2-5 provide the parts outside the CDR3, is EAGVAQSPRYKIIEKRQSVAFWCNPISGHATLYWYQQILGQGPKLLIQFQNNGVVDDSQLPKDRFSAERLKGVDSTLKIQPAKLEDSAVYLCASSRTVGETQYFGPGTRLLVL.

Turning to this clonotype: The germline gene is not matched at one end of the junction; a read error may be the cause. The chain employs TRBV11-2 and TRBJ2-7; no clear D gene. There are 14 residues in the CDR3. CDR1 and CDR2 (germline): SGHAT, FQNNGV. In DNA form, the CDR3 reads TGTGCCAGCAGTTTCGATTCTGCCACCTACGATCAGTACTTC. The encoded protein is CASSFDSATYDQYF.

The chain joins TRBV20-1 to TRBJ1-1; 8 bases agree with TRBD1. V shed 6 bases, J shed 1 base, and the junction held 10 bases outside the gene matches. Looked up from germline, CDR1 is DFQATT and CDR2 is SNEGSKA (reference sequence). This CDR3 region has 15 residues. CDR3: CSATGPGGKNTEAFF. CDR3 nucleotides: TGCAGTGCCACCGGCCCAGGGGGCAAGAACACTGAAGCTTTCTTT.

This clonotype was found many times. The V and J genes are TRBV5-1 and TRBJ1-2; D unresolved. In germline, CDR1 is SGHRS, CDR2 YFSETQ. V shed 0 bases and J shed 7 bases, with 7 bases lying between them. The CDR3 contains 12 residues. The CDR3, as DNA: TGCGCCAGCAGCTTGGAATGGGGTGGCTACACCTTC. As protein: CASSLEWGGYTF.

The CDR3 coding sequence is TGTGCCAGCAGCCCCCGCTCGACCTCTGGAAACACCATATATTTT. Encoded protein: CASSPRSTSGNTIYF. V gene TRBV9 combines with J gene TRBJ1-3; no firm D call. CDR3 length: 15 residues. CDR1 is SGDLS, CDR2 YYNGEE, per germline. V lost 4 bases to trimming and J lost 0 bases, with 11 bases between them.

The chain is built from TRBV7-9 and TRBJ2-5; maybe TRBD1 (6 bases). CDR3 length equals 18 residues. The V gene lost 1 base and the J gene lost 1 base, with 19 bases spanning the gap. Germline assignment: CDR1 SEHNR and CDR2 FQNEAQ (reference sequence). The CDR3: CASSLVPRGQLPQETQYF. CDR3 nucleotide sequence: TGTGCCAGCAGCTTAGTCCCGAGAGGACAGCTACCCCAAGAGACCCAGTACTTC. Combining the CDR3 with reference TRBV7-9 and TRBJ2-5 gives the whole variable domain DTGVSQNPRHKITKRGQNVTFRCDPISEHNRLYWYRQTLGQGPEFLTYFQNEAQLEKSRLLSDRFSAERPKGSFSTLEIQRTEQGDSAMYLCASSLVPRGQLPQETQYFGPGTRLLVL.